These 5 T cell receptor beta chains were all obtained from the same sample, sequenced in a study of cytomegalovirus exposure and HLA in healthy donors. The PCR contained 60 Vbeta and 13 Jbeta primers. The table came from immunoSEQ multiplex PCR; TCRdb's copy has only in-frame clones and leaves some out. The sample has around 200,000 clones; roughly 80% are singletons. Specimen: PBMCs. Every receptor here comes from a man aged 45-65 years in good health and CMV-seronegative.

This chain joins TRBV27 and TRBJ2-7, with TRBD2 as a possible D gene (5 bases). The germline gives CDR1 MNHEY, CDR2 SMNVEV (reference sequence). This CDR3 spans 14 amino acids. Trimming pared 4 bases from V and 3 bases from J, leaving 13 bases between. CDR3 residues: CASSYSGSGYEQYF. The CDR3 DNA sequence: TGTGCCAGCAGTTATTCGGGGTCAGGCTACGAGCAGTACTTC.

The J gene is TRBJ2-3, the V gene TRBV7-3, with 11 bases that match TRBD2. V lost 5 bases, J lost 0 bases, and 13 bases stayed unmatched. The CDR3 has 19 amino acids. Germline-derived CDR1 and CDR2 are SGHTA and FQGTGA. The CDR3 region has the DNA TGTGCCAGCAGCCCTTTCACTAGCGGGGGCCTTTATAGCACAGATACGCAGTATTTT. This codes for CASSPFTSGGLYSTDTQYF. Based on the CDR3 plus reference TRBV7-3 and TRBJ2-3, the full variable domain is GAGVSQTPSNKVTEKGKYVELRCDPISGHTALYWYRQSLGQGPEFLIYFQGTGAADDSGLPNDRFFAVRPEGSVSTLKIQRTERGDSAVYLCASSPFTSGGLYSTDTQYFGPGTRLTVL.

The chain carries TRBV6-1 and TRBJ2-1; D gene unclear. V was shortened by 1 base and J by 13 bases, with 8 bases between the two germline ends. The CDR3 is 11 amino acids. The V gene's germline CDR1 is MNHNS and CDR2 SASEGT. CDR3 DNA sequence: TGTGCCAGCAGTGAAGGACAACGACAGTTCTTC. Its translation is CASSEGQRQFF.

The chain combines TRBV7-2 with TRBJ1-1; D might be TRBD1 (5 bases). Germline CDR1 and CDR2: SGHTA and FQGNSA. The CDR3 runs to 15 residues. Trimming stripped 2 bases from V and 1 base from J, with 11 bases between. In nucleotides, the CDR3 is TGTGCCAGCAGCTTATTAAACAGGCCGAACACTGAAGCTTTCTTT. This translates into CASSLLNRPNTEAFF.

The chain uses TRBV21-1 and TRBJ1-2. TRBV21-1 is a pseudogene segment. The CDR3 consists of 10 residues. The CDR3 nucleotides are TGTGCCCTCGGGGGATCTGGCTACACCTTC. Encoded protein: CALGGSGYTF.